This T cell receptor beta chain was obtained from a study of identifying expanded T cells in peripheral blood. Produced via immunoSEQ multiplex PCR; TCRdb's table is partial and in-frame only. Of approximately 100,000 clones in the sample, roughly 87% are singletons; the top ten hold roughly a sixth. CDR1 SGHTA and CDR2 FQGNSA come from the germline V gene. V was clipped by 5 bases and J by 2 bases; unmatched bases: 6. CDR3 length: 16 residues. The sequence derives from a person aged 18-69 years in good health. Sequencing was performed on blood. The genes are TRBV7-2 and TRBJ1-3; 10 nucleotides align to TRBD1. DNA of the CDR3: TGTGCCAGCAGCCCCAGACAGGGGGCGGCTGGAAACACCATATATTTT. It is translated as CASSPRQGAAGNTIYF.